Each of the 4 T cell receptor beta chains below was sequenced from the same sample in a study of response to subunit inactivated influenza vaccine. A single record per CDR3 protein comes from TCRdb applying MiXCR to the RT-PCR reads. In the table there are around 850,000 distinct CDR3 sequences, around 20% of which are singletons. The sample consisted of PBMCs from blood, taken roughly 5 days after vaccination. The receptors originated from a man over 45 who received an inactivated influenza vaccine.

This clonotype was found many times. V and J are TRBV10-2 and TRBJ2-5; a possible D gene is TRBD1 (5 bases). Trimming removed 5 bases from V and 0 bases from J, with 7 bases in between. Germline CDR1 is WSHSY and CDR2 is SAAADI. The CDR3 contains 13 residues. CDR3 sequence: CASSRQYQETQYF. CDR3 DNA: TGCGCCAGCAGTCGACAGTACCAAGAGACCCAGTACTTC.

In this sample, this clonotype turned up a few times. The rearrangement links TRBV5-5 to TRBJ2-5; D is perhaps TRBD1 (5 bases). V was pared by 1 base and J by 7 bases, with 17 bases between. This CDR3 spans 15 amino acids. CDR1 and CDR2 (germline): SGHKS, YYEKEE (reference sequence). The CDR3 loop reads CASSLNPRGRATQYF. CDR3 in DNA: TGTGCCAGCAGCTTGAACCCAAGGGGCCGCGCGACCCAGTACTTC.

This sequence joins TRBV11-2 and TRBJ1-1; TRBD1 is a possible D gene (5 bases). Germline V gene data show CDR1 as SGHAT and CDR2 as FQNNGV. This CDR3 comprises 17 residues. Trimming took 1 base from V and 3 from J, leaving 18 bases between them. The CDR3 region is CASSLVGRASQYTEAFF. The DNA for the CDR3 is TGTGCCAGCAGCTTAGTCGGCAGGGCTAGTCAATACACTGAAGCTTTCTTT.

This sequence joins TRBV4-3 and TRBJ2-7, with a possible D match to TRBD2 (5 bases). V was pared by 4 bases and J by 5 bases, with 24 bases between. The CDR3 runs 17 residues. Germline-derived CDR1 and CDR2 are LGHNA and YSLEER. CDR3 in amino acids: CASSPRLGDPWVHEQYF. Written as DNA, the CDR3 is TGCGCCAGCAGCCCCCGATTGGGAGACCCATGGGTCCACGAGCAGTACTTC.